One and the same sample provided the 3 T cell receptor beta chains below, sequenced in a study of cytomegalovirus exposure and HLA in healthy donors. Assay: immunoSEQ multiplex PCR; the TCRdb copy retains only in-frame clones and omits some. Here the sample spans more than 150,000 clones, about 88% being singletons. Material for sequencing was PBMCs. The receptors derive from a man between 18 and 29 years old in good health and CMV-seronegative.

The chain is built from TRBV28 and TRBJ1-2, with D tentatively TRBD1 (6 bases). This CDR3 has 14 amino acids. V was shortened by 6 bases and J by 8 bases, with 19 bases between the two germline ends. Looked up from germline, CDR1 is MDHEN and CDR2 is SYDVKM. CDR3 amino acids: CASRPGQFRTGYTF. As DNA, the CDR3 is TGTGCCAGCAGGCCGGGACAATTTCGGACGGGCTACACCTTC.

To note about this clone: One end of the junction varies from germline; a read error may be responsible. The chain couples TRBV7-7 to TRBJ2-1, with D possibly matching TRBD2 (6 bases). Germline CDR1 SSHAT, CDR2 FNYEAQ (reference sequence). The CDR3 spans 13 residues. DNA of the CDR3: TGTGCTAGCAGCTTAGGGACTTACAATGAGCAGTTCTTC. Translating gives CASSLGTYNEQFF. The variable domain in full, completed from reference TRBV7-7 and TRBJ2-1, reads GAGVSQSPRYKVTKRGQDVTLRCDPISSHATLYWYQQALGQGPEFLTYFNYEAQPDKSGLPSDRFSAERPEGSISTLTIQRTEQRDSAMYRCASSLGTYNEQFFGPGTRLTVL.

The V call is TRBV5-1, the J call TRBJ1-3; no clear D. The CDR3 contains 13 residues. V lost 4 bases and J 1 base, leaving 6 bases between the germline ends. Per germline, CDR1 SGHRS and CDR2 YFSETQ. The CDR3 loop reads CASSPYSGNTIYF. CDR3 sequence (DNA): TGCGCCAGCAGCCCGTATTCTGGAAACACCATATATTTT. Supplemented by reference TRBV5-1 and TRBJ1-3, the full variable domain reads KAGVTQTPRYLIKTRGQQVTLSCSPISGHRSVSWYQQTPGQGLQFLFEYFSETQRNKGNFPGRFSGRQFSNSRSEMNVSTLELGDSALYLCASSPYSGNTIYFGEGSWLTVV.